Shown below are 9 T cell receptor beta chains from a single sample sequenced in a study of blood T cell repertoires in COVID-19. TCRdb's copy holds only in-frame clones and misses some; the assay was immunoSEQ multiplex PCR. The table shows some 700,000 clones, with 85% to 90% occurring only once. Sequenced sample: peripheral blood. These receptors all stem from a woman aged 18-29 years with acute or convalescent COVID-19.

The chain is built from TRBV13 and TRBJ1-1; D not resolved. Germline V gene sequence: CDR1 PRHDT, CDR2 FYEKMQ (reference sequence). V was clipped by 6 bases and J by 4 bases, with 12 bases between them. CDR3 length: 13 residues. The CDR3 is CASRAVESTEAFF. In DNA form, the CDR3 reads TGTGCCAGCAGGGCCGTGGAGAGCACTGAAGCTTTCTTT.

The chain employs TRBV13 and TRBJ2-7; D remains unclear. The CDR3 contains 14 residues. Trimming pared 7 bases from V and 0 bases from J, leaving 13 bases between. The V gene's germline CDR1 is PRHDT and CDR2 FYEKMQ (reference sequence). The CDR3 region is CASTPRDNSYEQYF. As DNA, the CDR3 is TGTGCCAGCACCCCCCGAGACAACTCCTACGAGCAGTACTTC.

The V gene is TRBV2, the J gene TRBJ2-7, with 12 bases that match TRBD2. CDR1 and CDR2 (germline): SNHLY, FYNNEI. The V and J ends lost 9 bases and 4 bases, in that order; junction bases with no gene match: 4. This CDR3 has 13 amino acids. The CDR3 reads CARSTSGGYEQYF. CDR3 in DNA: TGTGCCAGATCGACTAGCGGGGGATACGAGCAGTACTTC. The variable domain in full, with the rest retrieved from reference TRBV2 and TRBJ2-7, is EPEVTQTPSHQVTQMGQEVILRCVPISNHLYFYWYRQILGQKVEFLVSFYNNEISEKSEIFDDQFSVERPDGSNFTLKIRSTKLEDSAMYFCARSTSGGYEQYFGPGTRLTVT.

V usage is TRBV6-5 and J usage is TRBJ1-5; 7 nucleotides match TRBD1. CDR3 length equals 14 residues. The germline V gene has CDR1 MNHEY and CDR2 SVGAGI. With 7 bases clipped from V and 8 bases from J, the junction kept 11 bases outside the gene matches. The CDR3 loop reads CASITRQGNKPQHF. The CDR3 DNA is TGTGCCAGCATTACAAGACAGGGAAATAAGCCCCAGCATTTT.

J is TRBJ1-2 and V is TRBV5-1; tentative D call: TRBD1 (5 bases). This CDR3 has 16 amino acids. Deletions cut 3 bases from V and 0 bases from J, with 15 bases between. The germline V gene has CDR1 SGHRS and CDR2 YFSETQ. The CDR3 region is CASSSTIGATNYGYTF. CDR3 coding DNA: TGCGCCAGCAGCTCCACCATAGGGGCCACTAACTATGGCTACACCTTC.

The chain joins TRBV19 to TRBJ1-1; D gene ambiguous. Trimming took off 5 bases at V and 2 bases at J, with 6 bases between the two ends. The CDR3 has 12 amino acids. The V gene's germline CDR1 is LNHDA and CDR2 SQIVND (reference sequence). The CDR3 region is CASSVRNTEAFF. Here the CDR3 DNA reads TGTGCCAGTAGTGTCAGAAACACTGAAGCTTTCTTT.

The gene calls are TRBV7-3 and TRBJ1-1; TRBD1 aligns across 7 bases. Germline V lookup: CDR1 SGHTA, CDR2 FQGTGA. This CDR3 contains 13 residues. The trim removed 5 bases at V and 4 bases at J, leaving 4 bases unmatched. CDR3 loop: CASSPAGGTEAFF. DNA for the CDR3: TGTGCCAGCAGCCCCGCAGGGGGCACTGAAGCTTTCTTT.

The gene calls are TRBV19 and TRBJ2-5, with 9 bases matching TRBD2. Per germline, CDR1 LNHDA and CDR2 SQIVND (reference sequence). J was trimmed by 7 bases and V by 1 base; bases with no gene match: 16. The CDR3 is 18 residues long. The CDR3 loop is CASSIAGLAGTPRGTQYF. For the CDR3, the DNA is TGTGCCAGTAGTATAGCCGGTCTAGCGGGGACTCCCCGGGGGACCCAGTACTTC.

The CDR3: CASSLLGQESSYEQYF. The DNA for the CDR3 is TGTGCCAGCAGCTTGCTAGGACAGGAAAGCTCCTACGAGCAGTACTTC. This chain uses TRBV5-6 with TRBJ2-7; TRBD1 agrees at 7 bases. The germline CDR1 and CDR2 sequences are SGHDT and YYEEEE. The CDR3 is made up of 16 amino acids. The V gene end was trimmed by 1 base and the J gene end by 0 bases; junction bases not matched to a gene: 7.